This is a list of T cell receptor beta chains from one sample in a study of control samples from healthy donors and cancer patients. Sequenced by immunoSEQ multiplex PCR; TCRdb stores in-frame clones only, minus some. The table includes 130,000 or so clones, roughly 90% detected once. The specimen sequenced was PBMCs. All receptors derive from a man aged 45-65 years with head and neck cancer. CDR3s include the opening cysteine and the closing phenylalanine or tryptophan. A D gene is named only where the DNA matches it firmly. The listing skips clone size in some rows; elsewhere it reads once, few, many or a size class.

>.|.|15|TRBV3-1/TRBV3-2|TRBJ1-5
CASSENVGSNQPQHF
TGTGCCAGCAGCGAAAACGTTGGTAGCAATCAGCCCCAGCATTTT
>.|.|13|TRBV29-1|TRBJ2-7
CSVLNSTTYEQYF
TGCAGCGTCTTGAACTCGACAACATACGAGCAGTACTTC
>.|.|12|TRBV7-9|TRBJ1-6
CASSLENSPLHF
TGTGCCAGCAGCCTAGAAAATTCACCCCTCCACTTT
>.|TRBD2|16|TRBV6-5|TRBJ2-3
CASSYFSGTSTDTQYF
TGTGCCAGCAGTTACTTTAGCGGGACTAGCACAGATACGCAGTATTTT
>.|.|14|TRBV2|TRBJ2-7
CASRSGILSYEQYF
TGTGCCAGCAGATCCGGGATTCTTTCCTACGAGCAGTACTTC
>.|.|12|TRBV6-5|TRBJ2-1
CASSSLAREQFF
TGTGCCAGCAGTTCGTTAGCGAGGGAGCAGTTCTTC
>.|.|13|TRBV30|TRBJ1-2
CAWSLDSRYGYTF
TGTGCCTGGAGTTTGGACAGCCGCTATGGCTACACCTTC
>.|.|15|TRBV5-1|TRBJ2-2
CASSLVGYNTGELFF
TGCGCCAGCAGCTTGGTCGGATACAACACCGGGGAGCTGTTTTTT
>.|.|12|TRBV30|TRBJ2-2
CAWSEKTGELFF
TGTGCCTGGAGTGAAAAGACCGGGGAGCTGTTTTTT
>.|.|11|TRBV7-9|TRBJ2-3
CASWAGDTQYF
TGTGCCAGTTGGGCGGGGGATACGCAGTATTTT
>.|.|16|TRBV30|TRBJ1-2
CAWSPANSKGSEGYTF
TGTGCCTGGAGCCCTGCTAATAGCAAAGGATCAGAGGGCTACACCTTC
>.|.|14|TRBV5-1|TRBJ1-1
CASSLQGVNTEAFF
TGCGCCAGCAGCTTACAGGGCGTGAACACTGAAGCTTTCTTT
>.|.|13|TRBV7-9|TRBJ2-7
CASSLDGSYEQYF
TGTGCCAGCAGCTTAGATGGGTCCTACGAGCAGTACTTC
>.|TRBD1|15|TRBV7-2|TRBJ2-2
CASSRDREWAGELFF
TGTGCCAGCAGCCGGGACAGGGAGTGGGCCGGGGAGCTGTTTTTT
>.|.|14|TRBV11-2|TRBJ2-7
CASSLAGSSYEQYF
TGTGCCAGCAGCTTAGCGGGTAGCTCCTACGAGCAGTACTTC
>.|TRBD1|14|TRBV6-5|TRBJ2-2
CASRQGANTGELFF
TGTGCCAGCAGACAGGGGGCGAACACCGGGGAGCTGTTTTTT
>few|.|13|TRBV28|TRBJ1-5
CASSPLAIQPQHF
TGTGCCAGCAGTCCCCTAGCTATTCAGCCCCAGCATTTT
>.|TRBD1|15|TRBV3-1/TRBV3-2|TRBJ1-5
CASSKSDREDQPQHF
TGTGCCAGCAGCAAAAGCGACAGGGAAGATCAGCCCCAGCATTTT
>.|.|14|TRBV5-4|TRBJ1-2
CASSLTEGLRGYTF
TGTGCCAGCAGCCTTACGGAAGGGCTAAGAGGCTACACCTTC
>.|TRBD1|13|TRBV18|TRBJ2-7
CASSPGTVYEQYF
TGTGCCAGCTCTCCCGGGACAGTCTACGAGCAGTACTTC